Included here is one TCR beta chain sequence, with context. The data belong to a study of blood T cell repertoires in COVID-19. Study-level background: Material from acute and convalescent COVID-19 was sourced from the United States, Italy and Spain.

The germline CDR1 and CDR2 sequences are ENHRY and SYGVKD. With 4 bases removed from V and 8 bases from J, the gap between germline ends came to 18 bases. The CDR3 consists of 15 residues. Per the original methods: Amplification of reference gene primers provided the estimated nucleated cell counts. Only in-frame clones appear in the TCRdb table, and some are missing; sequencing was by immunoSEQ multiplex PCR. V, J and clone size are those of that table, while D and trimming were read from the DNA. The repertoire holds about 250,000 clones, with about four fifths as singletons. The TCR was taken from a man aged 50 to 60 with active or convalescent COVID-19. The chain links TRBV10-3 to TRBJ2-4; no clear D. The sample comprised peripheral blood. The CDR3 bases are TGTGCCATCAGTGTGGGTGGGTCAGGTTCGGACATTCAGTACTTC. Residues: CAISVGGSGSDIQYF.